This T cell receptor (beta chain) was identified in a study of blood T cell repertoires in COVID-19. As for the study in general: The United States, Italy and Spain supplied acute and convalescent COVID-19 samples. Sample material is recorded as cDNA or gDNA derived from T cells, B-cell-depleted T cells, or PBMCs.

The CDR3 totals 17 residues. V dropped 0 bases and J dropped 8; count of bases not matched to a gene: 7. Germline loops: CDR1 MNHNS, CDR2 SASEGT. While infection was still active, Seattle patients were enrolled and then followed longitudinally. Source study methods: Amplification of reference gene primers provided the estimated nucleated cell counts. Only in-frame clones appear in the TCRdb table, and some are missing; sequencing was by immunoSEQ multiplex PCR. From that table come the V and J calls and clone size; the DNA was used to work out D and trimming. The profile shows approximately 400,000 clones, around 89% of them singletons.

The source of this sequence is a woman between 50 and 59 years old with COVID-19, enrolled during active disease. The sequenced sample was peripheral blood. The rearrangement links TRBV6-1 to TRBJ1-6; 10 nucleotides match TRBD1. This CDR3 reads CASSEAGTGEGDSPLHF. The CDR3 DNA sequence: TGTGCCAGCAGTGAAGCCGGGACAGGGGAGGGCGATTCACCCCTCCACTTT.